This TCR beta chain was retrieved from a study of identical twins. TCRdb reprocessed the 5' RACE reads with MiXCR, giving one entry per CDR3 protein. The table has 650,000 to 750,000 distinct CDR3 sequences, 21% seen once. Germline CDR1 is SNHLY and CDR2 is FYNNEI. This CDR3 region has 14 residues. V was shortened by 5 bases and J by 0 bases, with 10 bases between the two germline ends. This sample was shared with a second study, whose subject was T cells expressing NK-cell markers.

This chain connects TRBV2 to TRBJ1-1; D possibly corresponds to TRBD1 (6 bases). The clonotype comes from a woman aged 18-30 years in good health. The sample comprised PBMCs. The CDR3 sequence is CASSWTALNTEAFF. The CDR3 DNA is TGTGCCAGCAGTTGGACAGCTTTGAACACTGAAGCTTTCTTT.